This passage covers 26 T cell receptor beta chains from one sample sequenced in a study of T cells in Graves' hyperthyroidism and ophthalmopathy. Using RNA transcripts as the source, TCR beta CDR3 regions were amplified. The HTBI set primed first-round TCR CDR3 RT-PCR. In TCRdb, the multiplex PCR reads were re-called with MiXCR into one record per CDR3 protein. The data contain hundreds of thousands of distinct CDR3 sequences, roughly 20% of them seen just once; the ten biggest clones take up about 34%. The sequencing input was blood. The receptors were sampled from a man aged 30 to 45 with Graves' ophthalmopathy.

This clonotype came up many times. V and J are TRBV3-1 and TRBJ2-7; D is possibly TRBD1 or TRBD2 (5 bases each). The CDR3 sequence is 15 residues long. Germline loops: CDR1 LGHDT, CDR2 YNNKEL (reference sequence). V lost 0 bases and J lost 3, with 12 bases in between. CDR3 nucleotide sequence: TGTGCCAGCAGCCAAGAAGGGACGGAGCACTACGAGCAGTACTTC. It translates to CASSQEGTEHYEQYF.

The CDR3 nucleotides read TGTGCCACCAGCAGAGAAAGGGGTACAGGTTCACCCCTCCACTTT. Translating gives CATSRERGTGSPLHF. The chain has TRBV15 and TRBJ1-6, with a possible D match to TRBD1 (5 bases). Germline CDR1 reads LNHNV; CDR2 reads YYDKDF (reference sequence). V dropped 0 bases and J dropped 9 bases, with 12 bases sitting between them. This CDR3 has 15 amino acids.

This clonotype was observed a few times. J is TRBJ1-6 and V is TRBV30; D not certain. CDR1 is GTSNPN, CDR2 SVGIG, per germline (reference sequence). Trimming removed 2 bases from V and 11 bases from J, with 16 bases in between. The CDR3 has 14 residues. CDR3 bases: TGTGCCTGGAGTCCGTCGTTGTCCGTTCCACCCCTCCACTTT. Residues: CAWSPSLSVPPLHF.

This clonotype was found many times. The chain recombines TRBV28 with TRBJ2-7, with a possible D match to TRBD1 (6 bases). The V gene's germline CDR1 is MDHEN and CDR2 SYDVKM. The CDR3 totals 13 residues. Trimming removed 6 bases from V and 3 bases from J, with 12 bases in between. CDR3 sequence: CASSGDMRYEQYF. CDR3 nucleotides: TGTGCCAGCAGCGGGGACATGCGCTACGAGCAGTACTTC.

This clonotype has a handful of counts. The genes are TRBV12-3 or TRBV12-4 and TRBJ2-7; possibly TRBD1 or TRBD2 for D (5 bases each). CDR3 size: 13 residues. Trimming left V 6 bases short and J 4 bases short, with 13 bases between. The CDR3 DNA sequence: TGTGCCAGCAGAATGCAGGGAGTTTACGAGCAGTACTTC. Translated: CASRMQGVYEQYF.

The chain links TRBV20-1 to TRBJ2-7; 11 positions agree with TRBD2. The trim removed 4 bases at V and 2 bases at J, leaving 4 bases unmatched. CDR1 is DFQATT and CDR2 is SNEGSKA in the germline V gene (reference sequence). CDR3 size: 14 residues. CDR3 in DNA: TGCAGTGCTAAGACTAGCGGGGAGGCCTACGAGCAGTACTTC. It encodes CSAKTSGEAYEQYF.

The chain couples TRBV7-9 to TRBJ2-7; 7 nucleotides match TRBD2. CDR1 and CDR2 from the germline V gene are SEHNR and FQNEAQ (reference sequence). CDR3 length: 15 residues. V was pared by 2 bases and J by 1 base, with 5 bases of the junction left unmatched. CDR3 nucleotide sequence: TGTGCCAGCAGCTTAATCGGCGGGGGTTCCTACGAGCAGTACTTC. Translated, it gives CASSLIGGGSYEQYF.

This clonotype was seen a few times. V and J are TRBV27 and TRBJ1-1; unclear D gene. Germline CDR1 MNHEY, CDR2 SMNVEV (reference sequence). This CDR3 has 13 residues. Trimming took 2 bases from V and 4 from J, leaving 8 bases between them. CDR3 sequence reads: CASSLRVGTEAFF. As DNA, the CDR3 is TGTGCCAGCAGTTTAAGGGTCGGCACTGAAGCTTTCTTT.

This clonotype was found a few times. J is TRBJ2-5 and V is TRBV9; 12 bases align to TRBD2. Germline CDR1 is SGDLS and CDR2 is YYNGEE. This CDR3 region has 15 residues. V was pared by 3 bases and J by 4 bases, with 4 bases of the junction left unmatched. The DNA for the CDR3 is TGTGCCAGCAGCGGGGGACTAGCGGGCTCAGAGACCCAGTACTTC. It specifies CASSGGLAGSETQYF.

The table lists this clonotype with a few counts. The V call is TRBV7-2, the J call TRBJ2-6; D is perhaps TRBD1 (6 bases). V was trimmed by 8 bases and J by 3 bases, leaving 8 bases between them. Per germline, CDR1 SGHTA and CDR2 FQGNSA. The CDR3 is 13 residues long. The CDR3 nucleotides read TGTGCCAGCTTAGGGGGTGGGGCCAACGTCCTGACTTTC. Its protein product is CASLGGGANVLTF.

V usage is TRBV29-1 and J usage is TRBJ1-1; no definite D call. The CDR3 is 15 amino acids. The V end lost 3 bases, the J end lost 0 bases, and 14 bases lay between the germline ends. Germline V gives CDR1 SQVTM, CDR2 ANQGSEA. CDR3 bases: TGCAGCGTTGATTTCCCGTCATATCTGAACACTGAAGCTTTCTTT. This translates into CSVDFPSYLNTEAFF.

This clonotype appeared a few times. The chain has TRBV12-3 or TRBV12-4 and TRBJ2-7; 10 nucleotides align to TRBD2. V trimming: 5 bases; J trimming: 2 bases; junction bases outside the gene matches: 6. CDR3 length: 15 amino acids. The CDR3 spells CASSTSGTSAYEQYF. The CDR3 coding sequence is TGTGCCAGCAGTACTTCCGGGACTAGCGCCTACGAGCAGTACTTC.

The sample holds a few counts of this clonotype. This chain joins TRBV7-9 and TRBJ2-2, with 7 nucleotides matching TRBD2. This CDR3 is 16 amino acids long. V trimming: 5 bases; J trimming: 3 bases; junction bases outside the gene matches: 9. Germline V gene data show CDR1 as SEHNR and CDR2 as FQNEAQ (reference sequence). CDR3 residues: CASSPSGKGYTGELFF. The CDR3 nucleotides read TGTGCCAGCAGCCCCAGCGGGAAAGGGTACACCGGGGAGCTGTTTTTT.

V is TRBV5-6 and J is TRBJ2-3; 9 bases map to TRBD2. Germline CDR1 is SGHDT and CDR2 is YYEEEE. This CDR3 spans 16 amino acids. After removal of 3 bases from V and 2 bases from J, the junction contained 7 bases not matched to a gene. The CDR3 nucleotides read TGTGCCAGCAGCTCCTTAGCGGGAGCCCTCACAGATACGCAGTATTTT. This gives the protein CASSSLAGALTDTQYF.

The chain carries TRBV7-8 and TRBJ1-2; TRBD1 might be the D (5 bases). Germline V gene data show CDR1 as SGHVS and CDR2 as FQNEAQ. The CDR3 extends over 15 amino acids. V gave up 5 bases and J gave up 7 bases, with 20 bases separating them. CDR3 DNA sequence: TGTGCCAGCAGCCCACCCGGGACGATAACGGGTGGCTACACCTTC. Translation: CASSPPGTITGGYTF. Filled out from reference TRBV7-8 and TRBJ1-2, the complete variable domain reads GAGVSQSPRYKVAKRGQDVALRCDPISGHVSLFWYQQALGQGPEFLTYFQNEAQLDKSGLPSDRFFAERPEGSVSTLKIQRTQQEDSAVYLCASSPPGTITGGYTFGSGTRLTVV.

The table lists this clonotype with a few counts. The chain links TRBV30 to TRBJ2-5; weak D call: TRBD2 (6 bases). This CDR3 spans 15 amino acids. Germline V gene lookup returns CDR1 GTSNPN and CDR2 SVGIG (reference sequence). Deletions cut 2 bases from V and 5 bases from J, with 18 bases between. The CDR3 is CAWSSPLWGDETQYF. As DNA, the CDR3 is TGTGCCTGGAGTTCCCCATTGTGGGGGGACGAGACCCAGTACTTC.

Remarks on this clonotype: A read error may be the cause here, since a much bigger clone is one base away. The rearrangement links TRBV14 to TRBJ2-7; tentative D call: TRBD2 (5 bases). CDR3 length: 14 amino acids. CDR1 and CDR2 from the germline V gene are SGHDN and FVKESK. The chain's CDR3 is CAGSLGSGSYEQYF. The CDR3 DNA follows: TGTGCCGGCAGCCTGGGATCGGGGAGCTACGAGCAGTACTTC. The whole variable domain, filled in from reference TRBV14 and TRBJ2-7, reads EAGVTQFPSHSVIEKGQTVTLRCDPISGHDNLYWYRRVMGKEIKFLLHFVKESKQDESGMPNNRFLAERTGGTYSTLKVQPAELEDSGVYFCAGSLGSGSYEQYFGPGTRLTVT.

The V and J genes are TRBV29-1 and TRBJ2-1; maybe TRBD1 (6 bases). Germline V gene sequence: CDR1 SQVTM, CDR2 ANQGSEA. Between the trimmed V and J ends, which lost 4 bases and 6 bases, there was a span of 16 bases. The CDR3 sequence is 14 residues long. CDR3 DNA sequence: TGCAGCGTTGCAAACAGGGAGAAGATCAATGAGCAGTTCTTC. Translating it yields CSVANREKINEQFF.

The table lists this clonotype with a few counts. The rearrangement joins TRBV27 to TRBJ1-2; D is uncertain. The V end was cut by 6 bases, the J end by 8 bases, with 16 bases between. Germline assignment: CDR1 MNHEY and CDR2 SMNVEV (reference sequence). The CDR3 extends over 13 amino acids. CDR3 DNA sequence: TGTGCCAGCAGAGCCGGGTCTTATCAGGGCTACACCTTC. Its translation is CASRAGSYQGYTF.

This clonotype appeared a few times. The chain joins TRBV24-1 to TRBJ2-2; 11 nucleotides match TRBD2. The CDR3 is 16 residues long. V dropped 2 bases and J dropped 4; count of bases not matched to a gene: 2. Germline CDR1 KGHDR, CDR2 SFDVKD. CDR3 residues: CATSDSTSGVTGELFF. The CDR3 DNA is TGTGCCACCAGTGATTCGACTAGCGGGGTCACCGGGGAGCTGTTTTTT.

This clonotype was observed many times. The chain employs TRBV2 and TRBJ1-2, with a tentative D call TRBD1 (6 bases). The CDR3 contains 15 residues. V dropped 2 bases and J dropped 5 bases, with 15 bases sitting between them. The germline CDR1 and CDR2 sequences are SNHLY and FYNNEI. CDR3 sequence: CASSERRGQGYGYTF. In DNA form, the CDR3 reads TGTGCCAGCAGTGAAAGACGAGGGCAGGGGTATGGCTACACCTTC.

The chain has TRBV29-1 and TRBJ2-5, with a possible D match to TRBD1 (6 bases). V lost 7 bases and J lost 0, with 9 bases in between. CDR1 and CDR2 from the germline V gene are SQVTM and ANQGSEA. The CDR3 runs 12 residues. The CDR3 DNA reads TGCAGCGGACAGGAGTACCAAGAGACCCAGTACTTC. This codes for CSGQEYQETQYF.

This clonotype was detected only a few times. The chain recombines TRBV5-1 with TRBJ2-3, with 11 bases matching TRBD2. CDR1 and CDR2 (germline): SGHRS, YFSETQ. V lost 0 bases and J lost 5; bases outside the gene matches: 2. The CDR3 extends over 15 amino acids. CDR3 sequence: CASSLVSGRGDTQYF. In DNA form, the CDR3 reads TGCGCCAGCAGCTTGGTTAGCGGGAGGGGAGATACGCAGTATTTT.

This clonotype was observed a handful of times. The chain employs TRBV20-1 and TRBJ1-4, with D perhaps matching TRBD1 (5 bases). The CDR3 sequence is 13 residues long. Germline V gives CDR1 DFQATT, CDR2 SNEGSKA (reference sequence). With 1 base removed from V and 7 bases from J, the gap between germline ends came to 10 bases. The CDR3 DNA sequence: TGCAGTGCTAGAGGGGGGAAGGTTGAAAAACTGTTTTTT. Translating gives CSARGGKVEKLFF.

The count of this clonotype is one. One end of the junction varies from germline; a read error may be responsible. This chain links TRBV6-1 with TRBJ1-3; D perhaps matches TRBD1 (5 bases). The CDR3 is made up of 14 amino acids. Germline CDR1 and CDR2: MNHNS and SASEGT. The CDR3 sequence is CSSRPGSSGNTIYF. In nucleotides, the CDR3 is TGTTCCAGCAGGCCAGGGAGCTCTGGAAACACCATATATTTT.

This CDR3 is CASSWDSLQSPLHF. Written as DNA, the CDR3 is TGTGCCAGCAGTTGGGACAGTCTACAATCACCCCTCCACTTT. The rearrangement joins TRBV6-2 or TRBV6-3 to TRBJ1-6; TRBD1 matches 7 bases. There are 14 residues in the CDR3. Trimming at V came to 4 bases and at J to 10 bases, leaving 7 bases not matched to a gene. Looked up from germline, CDR1 is MNHEY and CDR2 is SVGEGT.